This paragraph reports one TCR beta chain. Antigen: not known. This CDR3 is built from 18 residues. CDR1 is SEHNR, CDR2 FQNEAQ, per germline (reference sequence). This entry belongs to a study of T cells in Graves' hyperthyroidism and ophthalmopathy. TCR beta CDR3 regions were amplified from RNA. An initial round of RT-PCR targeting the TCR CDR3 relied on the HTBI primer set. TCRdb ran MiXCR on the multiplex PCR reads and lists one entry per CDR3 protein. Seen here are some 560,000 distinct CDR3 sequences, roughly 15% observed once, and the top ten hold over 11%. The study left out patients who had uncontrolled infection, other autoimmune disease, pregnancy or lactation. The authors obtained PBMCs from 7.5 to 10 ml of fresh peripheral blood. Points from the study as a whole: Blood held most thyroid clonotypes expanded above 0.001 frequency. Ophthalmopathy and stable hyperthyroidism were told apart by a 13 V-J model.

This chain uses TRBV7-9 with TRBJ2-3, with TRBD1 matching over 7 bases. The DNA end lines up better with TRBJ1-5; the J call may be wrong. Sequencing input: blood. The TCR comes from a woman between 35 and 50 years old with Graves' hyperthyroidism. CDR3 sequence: CASSRGGGGRGRTDTQHF. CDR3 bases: TGTGCCAGCAGTCGAGGAGGGGGCGGCCGGGGTCGCACAGATACGCAGCATTTT.